Shown below are 8 T cell receptor beta chains from a single sample sequenced in a study of cytomegalovirus exposure and HLA in healthy donors. In the PCR, 60 Vbeta and 13 Jbeta primers were used. Sequenced by immunoSEQ multiplex PCR; TCRdb stores in-frame clones only, minus some. The repertoire holds about 110,000 clones, with about 61% as singletons. The material sequenced was PBMCs. These receptors were obtained from a woman aged 30 to 39 in good health and CMV-seronegative.

V is TRBV29-1 and J is TRBJ2-5; 16 nucleotides match TRBD2. Germline-derived CDR1 and CDR2 are SQVTM and ANQGSEA. J was trimmed by 1 base and V by 5 bases; bases with no gene match: 7. The CDR3 runs to 17 residues. The chain's CDR3 is CSVTPGLAGGFQETQYF. CDR3 DNA sequence: TGCAGCGTTACTCCGGGACTAGCGGGAGGGTTCCAAGAGACCCAGTACTTC.

Only a few counts were recorded for this clone. The V gene is TRBV14, the J gene TRBJ1-6; D gene uncertain. Trimming stripped 0 bases from V and 8 bases from J, with 11 bases between. Germline V CDR1 and CDR2: SGHDN, FVKESK. This CDR3 contains 15 residues. This chain's CDR3 is CASSQEGQVHSPLHF. In DNA form, the CDR3 reads TGTGCCAGCAGCCAAGAAGGCCAGGTCCATTCACCCCTCCACTTT.

J is TRBJ2-1 and V is TRBV7-9; 7 bases are a match to TRBD1. Unmatched junction bases numbered 5, after V lost 9 bases and J lost 0 bases. The CDR3 has 14 amino acids. CDR1 is SEHNR and CDR2 is FQNEAQ in the germline V gene (reference sequence). The CDR3 loop is CASSPGGSYNEQFF. The CDR3 coding sequence is TGTGCCAGTTCACCAGGGGGCTCCTACAATGAGCAGTTCTTC.

The chain is built from TRBV9 and TRBJ2-6, with 11 bases lining up with TRBD1. The trim removed 4 bases at V and 0 bases at J, leaving 6 bases unmatched. CDR3 length: 18 amino acids. Germline V gives CDR1 SGDLS, CDR2 YYNGEE. The chain's CDR3 is CASSSQGQGVSGANVLTF. CDR3 sequence (DNA): TGTGCCAGCAGCAGCCAGGGACAGGGGGTCTCTGGGGCCAACGTCCTGACTTTC.

This clone was seen a few times. The rearrangement links TRBV19 to TRBJ1-2; 7 bases fit TRBD1. CDR1 and CDR2 (germline): LNHDA, SQIVND (reference sequence). The CDR3 runs 15 residues. V shed 5 bases and J 3 bases; nucleotides not matched to a gene: 9. CDR3 nucleotide sequence: TGTGCCAGTAGTCAGCGACAGGGTCGAGACTATGGCTACACCTTC. It specifies CASSQRQGRDYGYTF.

This clone appeared once. The V call is TRBV4-1, the J call TRBJ2-1, with a possible D match to TRBD2 (5 bases). This CDR3 contains 13 residues. V lost 3 bases and J lost 9, with 12 bases in between. The germline V gene encodes CDR1 MGHRA and CDR2 YSYEKL. This chain's CDR3 is CASSQGDGLEQFF. CDR3 DNA: TGCGCCAGCAGCCAGGGAGATGGACTTGAGCAGTTCTTC.

This clone was observed once. The V and J genes are TRBV7-8 and TRBJ1-4, with D unclear. The ends were cut back, 6 bases at V and 8 bases at J, with 13 bases in the middle. The CDR3 runs 13 residues. The germline V gene has CDR1 SGHVS and CDR2 FQNEAQ. CDR3 nucleotide sequence: TGTGCCAGCAGTAAGTCTCAGCGGGAAAAACTGTTTTTT. Translation: CASSKSQREKLFF.

The V call is TRBV7-9, the J call TRBJ2-2; D possibly corresponds to TRBD1 (5 bases). This CDR3 spans 14 amino acids. The V gene lost 5 bases and the J gene lost 4 bases, with 11 bases spanning the gap. The V gene's germline CDR1 is SEHNR and CDR2 FQNEAQ (reference sequence). As DNA, the CDR3 is TGTGCCAGCAGCGCCAGGGAAGGCACCGGGGAGCTGTTTTTT. It yields the protein CASSAREGTGELFF.